This T cell receptor beta chain was captured in a study of circulating and synovial CD4+ cells in juvenile arthritis. Notes on the study in general: These blood cells shared more CDR3 sequences with synovium than bulk blood.

Data came from immunoSEQ multiplex PCR; TCRdb stores just in-frame clones and leaves some out. The table shows approximately 16,000 clones, with about 93% occurring only once. Trimming took 8 bases from V and 4 from J; bases not matched to a gene: 13. CDR3 length: 15 residues. Sequenced samples came from active juvenile idiopathic arthritis patients. Comments on this clone: Its target is not known.

The J gene is TRBJ2-7, the V gene TRBV6-7; TRBD2 agrees at 8 bases. TRBV6-7 is reported as an ORF; its role is uncertain. Source material: CD4+ T cells from blood. The receptor's source is a human donor with juvenile idiopathic arthritis. The chain's CDR3 is CASSVGRARAYEQYF. In nucleotides, the CDR3 is TGTGCCAGCTCTGTCGGGAGGGCCCGCGCGTACGAGCAGTACTTC.